This TCR beta chain appears in the sequencing data of a study of blood T cell repertoires in COVID-19 (TCRdb year 2020). About the full investigation: Samples covering the acute and convalescent phases of COVID-19 were provided by collaborators in the United States, Italy and Spain. The material from the prospective study consisted of cDNA or gDNA derived from T cells, B-cell-depleted T cells, or PBMCs. Subjects who had been exposed to COVID-19, were actively infected with it, or had recovered from it provided the deeply sampled blood TCRbeta repertoires that made up the dataset. A freely available public database, intended as a resource for researchers studying the immune response to SARS-CoV-2, is where the repertoires were released. Samples came from the ongoing ImmuneRACE study (first 160 participants) plus 1,254 subjects from 6 global collaborators. Sample metadata almost always included a de-identified subject ID, COVID-19 status, age in years and sex. HLA class I and class II types, where available, came from metadata supplied by the sample provider rather than from assay-based typing.

TCRbeta CDR3 regions were amplified from genomic DNA using the immunoSEQ Assay, a bias-controlled multiplex PCR. Per the original workflow: Within the assay, amplification of reference gene primers was used to estimate how many nucleated cells each sample contained. To quantify the absolute abundance of each unique TCRbeta CDR3 rearrangement, sequence reads were collapsed and filtered. For each sample, productive Simpson clonality was calculated as the square root of Simpson's diversity index across productive rearrangements. TCRdb carries this immuneACCESS record with in-frame sequences only. Its versions omit some clonotypes, under half of them owing to an unresolved V gene in the studies checked, with the rest unexplained. V, J and clone size are those of that table, while D and trimming were read from the DNA. A total of tens of thousands of clones appear in this sample, roughly four fifths of them only once. Around 1.9% of the sample comes from the top ten.

Findings and caveats that apply to the study as a whole: How much clinical and demographic metadata was included differed by source and by participant, and the metadata was provided uncurated.

The germline V gene encodes CDR1 SGHDN and CDR2 FVKESK. Germline trimming amounts to 4 bases on V and 4 bases on J, with 17 as the count of junction bases outside the gene matches. Measured from the cysteine to the phenylalanine, the CDR3 is 18 residues long. The kept DNA is CDR3 alone, 54 bases in frame from the first base. Whole blood was collected in K2EDTA tubes by collaborating institutions according to the institutions' own protocols. For TCRbeta analysis, collaborators shipped samples in one of three forms: frozen whole blood, isolated PBMCs, or DNA extracted from either of those sample types. This clone was seen a few times. The clone's antigen remains unknown. Per-base quality was not reported, and no clone a single base away is much larger than it.

Recombination linked TRBV14 to TRBJ2-7; TRBD1 aligns with 9 central bases. This receptor was obtained from a woman aged 55-70 years with acute or convalescent COVID-19. Sequencing was carried out using peripheral blood. The nucleotides read TGTGCCAGCAGCCTCATGACCTCCCGGACAGGGGCATTATACGAGCAGTACTTC. The translation is CASSLMTSRTGALYEQYF.